These 13 T cell receptor beta chains share one sample of origin, sequenced in a study of neurological immune-mediated disorders. Via MiXCR, TCRdb re-called the 5' RACE reads, giving one row per CDR3 protein. The data hold some 14,000 distinct CDR3 sequences, with about 9.4% observed a single time. Specimen: PBMCs. All receptors derive from a woman aged 35 to 49 in good health.

Many counts were recorded for this clonotype. This chain joins TRBV12-3 or TRBV12-4 and TRBJ2-5, with D possibly matching TRBD2 (6 bases). This CDR3 contains 15 residues. Trimming cost V 8 bases and J 1 base, with 17 bases left between them. The CDR3 DNA reads TGTGCCAGCGGAACTCGGGGACTCCTCCAAGAGACCCAGTACTTC. Encoded protein: CASGTRGLLQETQYF.

The sample holds many counts of this clonotype. The chain is built from TRBV10-3 and TRBJ2-5; D ambiguous. V was clipped by 0 bases and J by 3 bases, with 8 bases between them. Germline values: CDR1 ENHRY, CDR2 SYGVKD. The CDR3 is 14 amino acids. The CDR3 DNA is TGTGCCATCAGTGAGTCAAACAGCAAAGAGACCCAGTACTTC. Encoded protein: CAISESNSKETQYF.

This clonotype was seen many times. The V gene is TRBV20-1, the J gene TRBJ2-7; 8 bases align to TRBD1. Germline V gene data show CDR1 as DFQATT and CDR2 as SNEGSKA (reference sequence). This CDR3 is built from 14 residues. After removal of 5 bases from V and 2 bases from J, the junction contained 8 bases not matched to a gene. DNA of the CDR3: TGCAGTGCTCCCATCCGGGACAGGCCCTACGAGCAGTACTTC. This sequence encodes CSAPIRDRPYEQYF.

This clonotype rates as medium-sized. The rearrangement joins TRBV12-3 or TRBV12-4 to TRBJ1-2; D remains unclear. The CDR3 has 12 residues. Trimming took off 4 bases at V and 5 bases at J, with 8 bases between the two ends. CDR3 DNA: TGTGCCAGCAGTTCGGACCCATATGGCTACACCTTC. Its translation is CASSSDPYGYTF.

The J gene is TRBJ2-7, the V gene TRBV6-6, with 10 bases fitting TRBD1. The CDR3 runs 13 residues. The germline V gene has CDR1 MNHNY and CDR2 SVGAGI (reference sequence). Unmatched junction bases numbered 9, after V lost 7 bases and J lost 9 bases. CDR3 DNA sequence: TGTGCCAGCAACCTGGACAGGGGGAATGGGCAGTACTTC. Translation gives CASNLDRGNGQYF.

This clonotype is medium-sized within its sample. The chain carries TRBV2 and TRBJ2-3; weak D call: TRBD1 (5 bases). This CDR3 spans 14 amino acids. V shed 1 base and J shed 5 bases, with 10 bases lying between them. Germline V CDR1 and CDR2: SNHLY, FYNNEI. The DNA of the CDR3 is TGTGCCAGCAGTGAAGAGGGGTCCAAAGATACGCAGTATTTT. Translating gives CASSEEGSKDTQYF.

This chain joins TRBV28 and TRBJ2-2; 7 bases fit TRBD1. The CDR3 totals 14 residues. The V and J ends lost 6 bases and 3 bases, in that order; junction bases with no gene match: 4. CDR1 MDHEN and CDR2 SYDVKM come from the germline V gene. The CDR3 sequence: CASRRQGDTGELFF. The CDR3, as DNA: TGTGCCAGCAGGAGACAGGGAGACACCGGGGAGCTGTTTTTT. Looking up the rest from reference TRBV28 and TRBJ2-2 gives the full variable domain: DVKVTQSSRYLVKRTGEKVFLECVQDMDHENMFWYRQDPGLGLRLIYFSYDVKMKEKGDIPEGYSVSREKKERFSLILESASTNQTSMYLCASRRQGDTGELFFGEGSRLTVL.

This clonotype showed up many times. The gene calls are TRBV9 and TRBJ2-7, with D possibly TRBD2 on 6 matching bases. Germline V gene lookup returns CDR1 SGDLS and CDR2 YYNGEE. This CDR3 region has 14 residues. V was shortened by 3 bases and J by 0 bases, with 10 bases between the two germline ends. The DNA for the CDR3 is TGTGCCAGCAGCGACGACGGGAGCTCCTACGAGCAGTACTTC. It specifies CASSDDGSSYEQYF.

The table lists this clonotype with many counts. The chain couples TRBV7-3 to TRBJ2-6, with D unclear. Trimming removed 1 base from V and 0 bases from J, with 1 base in between. The CDR3 loop spans 14 amino acids. CDR1 and CDR2 (germline): SGHTA, FQGTGA. CDR3 sequence reads: CASSLSSGANVLTF. In DNA, the CDR3 is TGTGCCAGCAGCTTAAGCTCTGGGGCCAACGTCCTGACTTTC. The whole variable domain, filled in from reference TRBV7-3 and TRBJ2-6, reads GAGVSQTPSNKVTEKGKYVELRCDPISGHTALYWYRQSLGQGPEFLIYFQGTGAADDSGLPNDRFFAVRPEGSVSTLKIQRTERGDSAVYLCASSLSSGANVLTFGAGSRLTVL.

This clonotype was seen just once. A much larger clone lies a single base off, so this may be a read error. The chain joins TRBV28 to TRBJ2-3, with D perhaps TRBD1 (6 bases). The CDR3 contains 20 residues. CDR1 is MDHEN and CDR2 is SYDVKM in the germline V gene. V was pared by 4 bases and J by 0 bases, with 26 bases between. The CDR3 protein is CASSSQGKIGASTSTDTQYF. In nucleotides, the CDR3 is TGTGCCAGCAGTTCACAGGGAAAGATTGGAGCATCTACTAGCACAGATACGCAGTATTTT.

The table lists this clonotype with many counts. The CDR3 region is CSARDLAGAGETQYF. The DNA of the CDR3 is TGCAGTGCTAGAGATTTGGCGGGAGCTGGTGAGACCCAGTACTTC. The gene calls are TRBV20-1 and TRBJ2-5, with 7 bases matching TRBD2. Germline-derived CDR1 and CDR2 are DFQATT and SNEGSKA (reference sequence). There are 15 residues in the CDR3. V lost 0 bases and J lost 5; bases outside the gene matches: 9.

Many counts were recorded for this clonotype. V is TRBV7-3 and J is TRBJ2-5; TRBD1 might be the D (5 bases). Germline assignment: CDR1 SGHTA and CDR2 FQGTGA. This CDR3 region has 14 residues. V dropped 5 bases and J dropped 2 bases, with 12 bases sitting between them. Here the CDR3 reads CASSLTGAQETQYF. The CDR3 nucleotides are TGTGCCAGCAGCCTCACAGGAGCGCAAGAGACCCAGTACTTC.

This clonotype has at least ten counts. V is TRBV9 and J is TRBJ2-7; 9 bases align to TRBD2. V lost 0 bases and J lost 7; bases outside the gene matches: 11. The germline gives CDR1 SGDLS, CDR2 YYNGEE. The CDR3 is made up of 16 amino acids. The CDR3 DNA follows: TGTGCCAGCAGCGTAGAGGTTAGCGGGAGCGGAGGGGAGCAGTACTTC. As protein: CASSVEVSGSGGEQYF.